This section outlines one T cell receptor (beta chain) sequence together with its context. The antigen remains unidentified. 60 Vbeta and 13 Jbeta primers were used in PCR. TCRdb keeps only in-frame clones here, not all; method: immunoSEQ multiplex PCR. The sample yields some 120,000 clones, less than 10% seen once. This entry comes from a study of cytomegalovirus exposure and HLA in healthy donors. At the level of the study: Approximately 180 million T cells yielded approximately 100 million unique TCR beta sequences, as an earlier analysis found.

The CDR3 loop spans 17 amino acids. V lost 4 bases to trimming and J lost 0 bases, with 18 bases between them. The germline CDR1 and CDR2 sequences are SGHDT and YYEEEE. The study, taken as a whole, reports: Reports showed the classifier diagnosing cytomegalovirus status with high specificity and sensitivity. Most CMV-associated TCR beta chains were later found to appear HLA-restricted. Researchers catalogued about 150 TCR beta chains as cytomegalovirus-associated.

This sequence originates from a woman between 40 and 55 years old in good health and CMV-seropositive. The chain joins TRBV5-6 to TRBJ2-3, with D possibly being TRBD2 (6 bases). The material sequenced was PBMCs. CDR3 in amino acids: CASSPWRLAPSTDTQYF. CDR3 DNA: TGTGCCAGCAGCCCCTGGAGGCTAGCGCCTAGCACAGATACGCAGTATTTT.